The clone carrying this TCR beta chain was seen a single time. What it binds is not known. The data stem from a study of OX40 agonist ivuxolimab in advanced cancers. Looking at the study overall: As their treatment, patients were administered ivuxolimab, an agonistic anti-OX40 (CD134) antibody. Partial responses were achieved by three patients, of whom one had hepatocellular carcinoma and two had cutaneous melanoma. Study-level results: Fewer expanded clones were found on average in CD4+ than in CD8+ T cells.

Germline assignment: CDR1 SGHTA and CDR2 FQGNSA. The CDR3 has 16 residues. V was shortened by 3 bases and J by 0 bases, with 15 bases between the two germline ends. This table comes from immunoSEQ multiplex PCR, and its TCRdb copy is limited to in-frame clones, with some not included. The table shows over 6,500 clones, with around 75% occurring only once. This clonotype was sampled from an adult with an advanced solid tumor such as melanoma, head and neck, liver or kidney cancer. The sample consisted of CD4+ or CD8+ T cells sorted from blood, taken in a trial of the OX40 agonist ivuxolimab. This chain joins TRBV7-2 and TRBJ2-7, with D possibly matching TRBD1 (6 bases). In nucleotides, the CDR3 is TGTGCCAGCAGCTTTGACAGACAGGTTAGCTCCTACGAGCAGTACTTC. Translation: CASSFDRQVSSYEQYF.